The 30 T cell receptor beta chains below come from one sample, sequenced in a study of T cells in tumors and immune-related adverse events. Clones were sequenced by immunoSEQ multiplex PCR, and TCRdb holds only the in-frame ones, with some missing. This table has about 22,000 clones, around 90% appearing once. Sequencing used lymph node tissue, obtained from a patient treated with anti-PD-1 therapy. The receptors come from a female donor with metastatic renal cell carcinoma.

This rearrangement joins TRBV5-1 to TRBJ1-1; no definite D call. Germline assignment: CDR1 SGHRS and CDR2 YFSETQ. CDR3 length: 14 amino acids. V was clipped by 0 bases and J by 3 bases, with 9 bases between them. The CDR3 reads CASSLDHTDTEAFF. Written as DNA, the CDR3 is TGCGCCAGCAGCTTGGATCACACAGACACTGAAGCTTTCTTT.

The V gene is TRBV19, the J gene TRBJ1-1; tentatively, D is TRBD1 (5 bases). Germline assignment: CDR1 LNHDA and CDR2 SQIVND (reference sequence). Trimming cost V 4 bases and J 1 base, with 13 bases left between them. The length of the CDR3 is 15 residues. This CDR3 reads CASSNFRVGNTEAFF. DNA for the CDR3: TGTGCCAGTAGTAATTTCAGGGTTGGGAACACTGAAGCTTTCTTT.

CDR3 nucleotides: TGTGCCAGTAGTACAATCTCTAATGGCAATCAGCCCCAGCATTTT. Translated: CASSTISNGNQPQHF. The chain carries TRBV19 and TRBJ1-5; D gene uncertain. Germline values: CDR1 LNHDA, CDR2 SQIVND (reference sequence). V lost 4 bases and J 2 bases, leaving 12 bases between the germline ends. CDR3 length: 15 amino acids.

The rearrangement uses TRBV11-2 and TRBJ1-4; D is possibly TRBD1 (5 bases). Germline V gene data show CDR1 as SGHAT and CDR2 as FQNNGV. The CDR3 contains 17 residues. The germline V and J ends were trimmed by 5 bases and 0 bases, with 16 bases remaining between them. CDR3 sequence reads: CASSRGGASSTNEKLFF. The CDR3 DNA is TGTGCCAGCAGCCGGGGCGGGGCCTCGTCAACTAATGAAAAACTGTTTTTT.

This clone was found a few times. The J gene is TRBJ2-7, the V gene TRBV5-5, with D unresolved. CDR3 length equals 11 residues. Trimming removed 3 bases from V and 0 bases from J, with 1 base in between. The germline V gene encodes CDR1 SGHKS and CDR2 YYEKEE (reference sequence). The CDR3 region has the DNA TGTGCCAGCAGCTACTCCTACGAGCAGTACTTC. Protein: CASSYSYEQYF.

The CDR3 sequence: CASSQGGVAYNEQFF. As DNA, the CDR3 is TGCGCCAGCAGCCAAGGAGGGGTAGCCTACAATGAGCAGTTCTTC. This chain connects TRBV4-1 to TRBJ2-1; perhaps D is TRBD1 or TRBD2 (5 bases each). This CDR3 has 15 amino acids. CDR1 MGHRA and CDR2 YSYEKL come from the germline V gene. V lost 1 base and J 2 bases, leaving 9 bases between the germline ends.

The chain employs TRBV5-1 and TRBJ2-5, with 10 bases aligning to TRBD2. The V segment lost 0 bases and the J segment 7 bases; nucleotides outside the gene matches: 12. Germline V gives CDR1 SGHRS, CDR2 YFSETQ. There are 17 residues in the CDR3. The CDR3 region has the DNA TGCGCCAGCAGCTTGGCCCTGACAGCGGGAGGGCTTGGGACCCAGTACTTC. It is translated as CASSLALTAGGLGTQYF.

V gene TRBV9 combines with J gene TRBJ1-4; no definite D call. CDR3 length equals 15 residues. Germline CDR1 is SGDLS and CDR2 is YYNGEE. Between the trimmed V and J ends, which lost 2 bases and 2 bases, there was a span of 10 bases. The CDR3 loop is CASSVGTATNEKLFF. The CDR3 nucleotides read TGTGCCAGCAGCGTTGGAACAGCTACTAATGAAAAACTGTTTTTT.

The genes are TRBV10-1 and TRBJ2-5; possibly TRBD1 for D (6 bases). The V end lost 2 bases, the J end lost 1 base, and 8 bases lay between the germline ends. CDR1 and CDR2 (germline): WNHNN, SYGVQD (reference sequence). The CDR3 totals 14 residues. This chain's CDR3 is CASSENRAQETQYF. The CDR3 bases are TGCGCCAGCAGTGAGAACAGGGCCCAAGAGACCCAGTACTTC.

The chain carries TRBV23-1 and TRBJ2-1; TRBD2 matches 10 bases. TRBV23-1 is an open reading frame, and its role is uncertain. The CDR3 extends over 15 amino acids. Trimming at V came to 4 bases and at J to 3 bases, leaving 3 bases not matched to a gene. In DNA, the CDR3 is TGCGCCAGCAGTCGATCTAGCGGGGGCTACAATGAGCAGTTCTTC. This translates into CASSRSSGGYNEQFF.

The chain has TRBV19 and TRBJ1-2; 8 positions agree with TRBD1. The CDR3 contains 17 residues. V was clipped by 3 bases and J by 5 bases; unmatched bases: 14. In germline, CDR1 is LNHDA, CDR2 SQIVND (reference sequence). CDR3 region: CASSIPGGGLDFYGYTF. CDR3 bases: TGTGCCAGTAGTATTCCAGGGGGCGGCCTTGATTTTTATGGCTACACCTTC.

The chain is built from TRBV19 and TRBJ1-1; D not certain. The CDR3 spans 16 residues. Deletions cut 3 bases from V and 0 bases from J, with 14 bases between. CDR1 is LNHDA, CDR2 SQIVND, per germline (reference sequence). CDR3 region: CASSISRGILNTEAFF. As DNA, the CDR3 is TGTGCCAGTAGTATCTCCCGGGGAATTCTGAACACTGAAGCTTTCTTT.

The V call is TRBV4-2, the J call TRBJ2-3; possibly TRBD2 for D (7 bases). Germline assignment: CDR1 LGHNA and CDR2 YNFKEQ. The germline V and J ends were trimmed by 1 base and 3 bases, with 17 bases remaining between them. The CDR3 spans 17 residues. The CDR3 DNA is TGTGCCAGCAGCCAAGCTAACAATGCGGGGGCTACAGATACGCAGTATTTT. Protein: CASSQANNAGATDTQYF.

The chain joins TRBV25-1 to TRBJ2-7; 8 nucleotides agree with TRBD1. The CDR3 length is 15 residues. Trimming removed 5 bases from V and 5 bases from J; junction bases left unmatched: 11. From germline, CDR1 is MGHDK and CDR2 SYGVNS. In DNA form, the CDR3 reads TGTGCCAGCAGTAATCACGACAGGGGTTTCAACGAGCAGTACTTC. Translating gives CASSNHDRGFNEQYF.

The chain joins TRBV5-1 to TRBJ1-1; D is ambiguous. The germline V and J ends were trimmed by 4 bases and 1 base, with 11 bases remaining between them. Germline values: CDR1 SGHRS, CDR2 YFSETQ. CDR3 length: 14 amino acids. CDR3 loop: CASSLRTENTEAFF. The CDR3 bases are TGCGCCAGCAGCCTGAGGACGGAGAACACTGAAGCTTTCTTT.

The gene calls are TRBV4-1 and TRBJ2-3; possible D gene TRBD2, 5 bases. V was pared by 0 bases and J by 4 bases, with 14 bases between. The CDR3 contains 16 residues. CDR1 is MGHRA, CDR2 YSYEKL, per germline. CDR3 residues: CASSQDRIGVSDTQYF. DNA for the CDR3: TGCGCCAGCAGCCAAGATCGTATCGGGGTATCAGATACGCAGTATTTT.

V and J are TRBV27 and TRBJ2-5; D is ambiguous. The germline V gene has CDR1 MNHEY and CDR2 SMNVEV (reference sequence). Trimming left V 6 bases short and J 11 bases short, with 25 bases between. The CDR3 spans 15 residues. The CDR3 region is CASSPPPYKGGEQYF. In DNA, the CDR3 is TGTGCCAGCAGCCCACCACCCTACAAGGGCGGAGAGCAGTACTTC.

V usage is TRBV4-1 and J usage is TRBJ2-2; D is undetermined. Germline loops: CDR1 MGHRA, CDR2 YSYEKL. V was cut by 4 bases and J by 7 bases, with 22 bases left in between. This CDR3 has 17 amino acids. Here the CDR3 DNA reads TGCGCCAGCAGCCTGGGTAAGGGCCTCGGTCGAAACGGGGAGCTGTTTTTT. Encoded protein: CASSLGKGLGRNGELFF.

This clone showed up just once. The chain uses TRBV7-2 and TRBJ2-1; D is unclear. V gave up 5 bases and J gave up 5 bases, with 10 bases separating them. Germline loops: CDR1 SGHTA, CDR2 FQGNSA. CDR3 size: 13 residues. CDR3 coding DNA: TGTGCCAGCAGCCCCTTACCCGACAATGAGCAGTTCTTC. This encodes CASSPLPDNEQFF. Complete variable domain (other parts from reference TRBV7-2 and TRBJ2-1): GAGVSQSPSNKVTEKGKDVELRCDPISGHTALYWYRQSLGQGLEFLIYFQGNSAPDKSGLPSDRFSAERTGGSVSTLTIQRTQQEDSAVYLCASSPLPDNEQFFGPGTRLTVL.

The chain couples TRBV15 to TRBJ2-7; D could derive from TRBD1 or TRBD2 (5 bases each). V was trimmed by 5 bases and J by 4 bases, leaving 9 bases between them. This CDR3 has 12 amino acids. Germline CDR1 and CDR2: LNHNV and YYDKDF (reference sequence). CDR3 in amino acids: CATSQGGYEQYF. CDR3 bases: TGTGCCACCAGCCAGGGCGGGTACGAGCAGTACTTC.

This chain's CDR3 is CASSLAIVDEQFF. The CDR3 nucleotides are TGTGCCAGCAGCTTAGCCATAGTCGATGAGCAGTTCTTC. The chain joins TRBV7-6 to TRBJ2-1; D unclear. This CDR3 region has 13 residues. V was cut by 0 bases and J by 8 bases, with 8 bases left in between. Germline-derived CDR1 and CDR2 are SGHVS and FNYEAQ.

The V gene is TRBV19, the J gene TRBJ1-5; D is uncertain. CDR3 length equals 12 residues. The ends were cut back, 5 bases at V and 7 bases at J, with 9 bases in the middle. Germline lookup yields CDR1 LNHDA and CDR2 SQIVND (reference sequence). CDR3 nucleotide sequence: TGTGCCAGTAGTGATCAAGGGCAGCCCCAGCATTTT. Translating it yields CASSDQGQPQHF.

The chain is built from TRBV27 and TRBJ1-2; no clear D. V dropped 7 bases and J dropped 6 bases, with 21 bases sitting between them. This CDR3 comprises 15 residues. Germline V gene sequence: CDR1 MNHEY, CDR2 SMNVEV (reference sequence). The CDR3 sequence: CASISVLGSTNGYTF. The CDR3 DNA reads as TGTGCCAGCATCTCGGTTTTGGGCAGCACAAATGGCTACACCTTC.

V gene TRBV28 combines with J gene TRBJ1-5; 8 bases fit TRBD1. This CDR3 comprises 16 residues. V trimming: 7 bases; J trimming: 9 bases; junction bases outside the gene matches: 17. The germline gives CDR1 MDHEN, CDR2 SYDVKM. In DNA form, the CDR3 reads TGTGCCAGCACCACCTTTGGGGGCGACAGGGGCAGGCCCCAGCATTTT. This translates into CASTTFGGDRGRPQHF.

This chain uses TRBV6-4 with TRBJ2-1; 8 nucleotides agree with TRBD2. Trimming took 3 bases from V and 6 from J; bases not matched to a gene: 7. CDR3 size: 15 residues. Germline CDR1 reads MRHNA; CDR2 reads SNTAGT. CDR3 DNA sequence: TGTGCCAGCAGTGAGTCCGTGACTAGCGCCAATGAGCAGTTCTTC. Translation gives CASSESVTSANEQFF.

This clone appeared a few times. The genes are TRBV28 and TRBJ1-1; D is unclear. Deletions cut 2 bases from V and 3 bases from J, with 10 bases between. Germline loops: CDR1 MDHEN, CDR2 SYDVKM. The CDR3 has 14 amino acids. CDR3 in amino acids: CASSLAGGDTEAFF. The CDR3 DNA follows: TGTGCCAGCAGTTTAGCGGGTGGTGACACTGAAGCTTTCTTT.

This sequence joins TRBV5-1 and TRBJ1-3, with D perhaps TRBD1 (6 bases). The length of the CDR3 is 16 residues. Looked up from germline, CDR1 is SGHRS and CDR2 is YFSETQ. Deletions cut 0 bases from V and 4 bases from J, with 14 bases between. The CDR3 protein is CASSLVGQGYGNTIYF. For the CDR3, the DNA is TGCGCCAGCAGCTTGGTGGGTCAGGGGTACGGAAACACCATATATTTT.

CDR3 region: CASKEDRTTDTQYF. The CDR3 DNA sequence: TGTGCCAGTAAGGAAGACAGGACCACAGATACGCAGTATTTT. The genes are TRBV19 and TRBJ2-3; tentative D call: TRBD1 (6 bases). Trimming removed 7 bases from V and 2 bases from J, with 13 bases in between. The CDR3 is 14 residues long. Germline CDR1 LNHDA, CDR2 SQIVND (reference sequence).

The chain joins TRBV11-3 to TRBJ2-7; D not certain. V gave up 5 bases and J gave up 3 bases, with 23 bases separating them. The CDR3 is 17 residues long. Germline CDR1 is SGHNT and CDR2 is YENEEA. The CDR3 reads CASSRTVNRVLSYEQYF. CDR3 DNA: TGTGCCAGCAGCCGGACCGTTAACAGAGTACTGAGCTACGAGCAGTACTTC. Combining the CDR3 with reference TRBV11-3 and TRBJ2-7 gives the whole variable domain EAGVVQSPRYKIIEKKQPVAFWCNPISGHNTLYWYLQNLGQGPELLIRYENEEAVDDSQLPKDRFSAERLKGVDSTLKIQPAELGDSAVYLCASSRTVNRVLSYEQYFGPGTRLTVT.

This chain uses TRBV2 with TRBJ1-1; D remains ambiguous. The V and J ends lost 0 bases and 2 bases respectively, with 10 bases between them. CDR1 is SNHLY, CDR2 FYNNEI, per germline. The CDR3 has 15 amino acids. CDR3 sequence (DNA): TGTGCCAGCAGTGAAGCAGGGTCACATAACACTGAAGCTTTCTTT. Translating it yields CASSEAGSHNTEAFF. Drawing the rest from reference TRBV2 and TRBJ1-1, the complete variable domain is EPEVTQTPSHQVTQMGQEVILRCVPISNHLYFYWYRQILGQKVEFLVSFYNNEISEKSEIFDDQFSVERPDGSNFTLKIRSTKLEDSAMYFCASSEAGSHNTEAFFGQGTRLTVV.